This T cell receptor beta chain was recorded in a study of T cell changes during pregnancy in multiple sclerosis. Libraries were prepared by immunoSEQ multiplex PCR; TCRdb keeps only in-frame clonotypes and omits some of them. Counted here are over 65,000 clones, more than 85% occurring once; the ten biggest clones make up 2.5% to 3%. The sequence derives from a female donor with multiple sclerosis, enrolled in a pregnancy study. This specimen consisted of peripheral blood, obtained in the first trimester of pregnancy.

The CDR3 is CSVETGVGGYTF. DNA of the CDR3: TGCAGCGTGGAGACAGGGGTCGGTGGCTACACCTTC. The V call is TRBV29-1, the J call TRBJ1-2; TRBD1 agrees at 8 bases. Germline V CDR1 and CDR2: SQVTM, ANQGSEA. Trimming at V came to 6 bases and at J to 7 bases, leaving 7 bases not matched to a gene. The CDR3 contains 12 residues.